The 5 T cell receptor beta chains listed next were all sequenced from one sample in a study of response to subunit inactivated influenza vaccine. One entry per CDR3 protein results from TCRdb running MiXCR on the RT-PCR reads. The top ten hold approximately 11% of the sample, which has around 600,000 distinct CDR3 sequences, approximately 11% seen once. Separately, the same data were catalogued under a study of T cells expressing NK-cell markers. From that second work: For TCR beta, cDNA was produced by 5'RACE template switching with UMIs.

The material sequenced was PBMCs from blood, taken on the day of vaccination. These receptors originate from a man in his forties or fifties who received an inactivated influenza vaccine.

This clonotype was found a few times. The rearrangement joins TRBV5-1 to TRBJ2-1; 14 nucleotides line up with TRBD2. Germline V lookup: CDR1 SGHRS, CDR2 YFSETQ. The V gene end was trimmed by 0 bases and the J gene end by 7 bases; junction bases not matched to a gene: 0. The CDR3 is made up of 15 amino acids. CDR3 bases: TGCGCCAGCAGCTTGGGGACTAGCGGGAGGAATGAGCAGTTCTTC. Amino acid sequence: CASSLGTSGRNEQFF.

The CDR3 region has the DNA TGTGCCAGCAGCAAAGCGCACAGTCAAGAGACCCAGTACTTC. Translating gives CASSKAHSQETQYF. The J gene is TRBJ2-5, the V gene TRBV21-1. TRBV21-1 is marked as a pseudogene. This CDR3 has 14 amino acids.

This clonotype was picked up many times. The V and J genes are TRBV12-3 or TRBV12-4 and TRBJ2-7; 8 nucleotides agree with TRBD1. This CDR3 is 14 amino acids long. Trimming at V came to 8 bases and at J to 4 bases, leaving 10 bases not matched to a gene. The CDR3 nucleotides read TGTGCCAGCGCCCCAGGACAGGGATTTTACGAGCAGTACTTC. This sequence encodes CASAPGQGFYEQYF.

The table lists this clonotype with many counts. The chain joins TRBV28 to TRBJ2-1; TRBD1 aligns across 9 bases. The CDR3 runs to 14 residues. From germline, CDR1 is MDHEN and CDR2 SYDVKM. With 6 bases clipped from V and 5 bases from J, the junction kept 5 bases outside the gene matches. The CDR3 reads CASRSGQGNNEQFF. DNA of the CDR3: TGTGCCAGCAGATCGGGACAGGGTAACAATGAGCAGTTCTTC.

The chain joins TRBV27 to TRBJ2-5; D possibly corresponds to TRBD2 (6 bases). Trimming removed 1 base from V and 4 bases from J, with 10 bases in between. This CDR3 is built from 14 residues. From germline, CDR1 is MNHEY and CDR2 SMNVEV (reference sequence). In DNA form, the CDR3 reads TGTGCCAGCAGTTTATTGGGGGAGGTAGAGACCCAGTACTTC. It yields the protein CASSLLGEVETQYF.